Reported below is one T cell receptor beta chain. Antigen unknown. The ends were cut back, 4 bases at V and 2 bases at J, with 9 bases in the middle. Germline V gene data show CDR1 as MGHRA and CDR2 as YSYEKL. This CDR3 region has 15 residues. Sorted-subset replicate PCRs used around 200 ng of genomic DNA. This amount corresponded to approximately 30,000 T cell genomes. Here immunoSEQ multiplex PCR was the method, and the copy in TCRdb shows in-frame clones only, minus some. The sample consists of roughly 2.5 million clones, around 90% of them appearing once. The data are from a study of shared clonotypes between healthy human individuals. Overall study findings and caveats: Clonotype sharing across several donors was observed for approximately 5% of naive CD4 clonotypes. Non-shared clonotypes had lower generation probabilities than clonotypes shared by all four sorted-subset donors.

The source of this sequence is a man aged 18 to 29 in good health. J is TRBJ2-6 and V is TRBV4-1; D may be TRBD1 (5 bases). The sequenced material came from naive CD4+ T cells sorted from blood. Subset given: CD45RA+ positively selected. The CDR3 sequence: CASSPTGPGANVLTF. CDR3 sequence (DNA): TGCGCCAGCAGCCCCACAGGTCCTGGGGCCAACGTCCTGACTTTC.